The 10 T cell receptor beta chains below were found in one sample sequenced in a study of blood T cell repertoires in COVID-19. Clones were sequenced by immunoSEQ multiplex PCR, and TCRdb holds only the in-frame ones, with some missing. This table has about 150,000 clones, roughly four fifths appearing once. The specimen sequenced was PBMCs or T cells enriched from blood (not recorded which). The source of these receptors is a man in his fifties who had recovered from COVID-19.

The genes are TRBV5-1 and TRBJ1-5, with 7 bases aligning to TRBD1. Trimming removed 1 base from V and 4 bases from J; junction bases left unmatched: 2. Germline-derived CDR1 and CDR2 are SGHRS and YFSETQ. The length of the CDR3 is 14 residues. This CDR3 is CASSLTGENQPQHF. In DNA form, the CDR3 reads TGCGCCAGCAGCTTGACAGGGGAAAATCAGCCCCAGCATTTT.

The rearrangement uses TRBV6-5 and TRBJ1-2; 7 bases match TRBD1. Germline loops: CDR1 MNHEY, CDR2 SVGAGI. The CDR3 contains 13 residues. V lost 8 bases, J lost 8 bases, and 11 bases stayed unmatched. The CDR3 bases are TGTGCCAGCGGGTGGACAGGTCCCTCCGGCTACACCTTC. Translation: CASGWTGPSGYTF.

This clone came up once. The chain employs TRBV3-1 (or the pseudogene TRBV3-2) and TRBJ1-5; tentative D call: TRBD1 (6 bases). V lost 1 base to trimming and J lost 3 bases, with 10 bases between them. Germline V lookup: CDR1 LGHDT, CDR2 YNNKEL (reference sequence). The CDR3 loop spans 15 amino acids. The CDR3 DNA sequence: TGTGCCAGCAGCCAAGGCACAGGGAACAATCAGCCCCAGCATTTT. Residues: CASSQGTGNNQPQHF.

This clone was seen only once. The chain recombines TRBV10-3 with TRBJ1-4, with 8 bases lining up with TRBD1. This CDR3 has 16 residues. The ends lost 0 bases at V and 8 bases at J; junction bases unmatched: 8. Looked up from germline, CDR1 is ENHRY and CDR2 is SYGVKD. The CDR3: CAISESTGTGTEKLFF. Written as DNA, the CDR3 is TGTGCCATCAGTGAGTCCACCGGGACAGGCACGGAAAAACTGTTTTTT.

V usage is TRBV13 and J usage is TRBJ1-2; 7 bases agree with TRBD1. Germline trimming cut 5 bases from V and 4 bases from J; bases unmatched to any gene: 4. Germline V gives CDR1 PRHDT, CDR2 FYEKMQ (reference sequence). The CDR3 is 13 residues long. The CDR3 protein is CASSTGAFYGYTF. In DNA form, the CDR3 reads TGTGCCAGCAGCACAGGGGCTTTCTATGGCTACACCTTC.

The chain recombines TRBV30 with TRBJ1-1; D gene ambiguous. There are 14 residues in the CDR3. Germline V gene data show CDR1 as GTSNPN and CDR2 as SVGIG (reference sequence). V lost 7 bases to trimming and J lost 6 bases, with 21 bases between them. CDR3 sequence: CALERDGTFAEAFF. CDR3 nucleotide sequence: TGTGCCTTGGAGAGAGACGGCACGTTCGCTGAAGCTTTCTTT.

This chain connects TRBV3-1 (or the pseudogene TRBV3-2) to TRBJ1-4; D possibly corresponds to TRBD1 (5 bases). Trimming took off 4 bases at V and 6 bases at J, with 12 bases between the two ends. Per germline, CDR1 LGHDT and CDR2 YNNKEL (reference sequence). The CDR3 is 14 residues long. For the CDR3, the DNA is TGTGCCAGCAGCCGAGTCGAAGGGGATGAAAAACTGTTTTTT. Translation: CASSRVEGDEKLFF.

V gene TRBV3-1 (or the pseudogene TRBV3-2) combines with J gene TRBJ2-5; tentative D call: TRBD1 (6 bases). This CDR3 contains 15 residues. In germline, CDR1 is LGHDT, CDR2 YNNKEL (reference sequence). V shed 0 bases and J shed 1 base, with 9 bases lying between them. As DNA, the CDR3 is TGTGCCAGCAGCCAAGAGGGGGCGCGCCAAGAGACCCAGTACTTC. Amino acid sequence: CASSQEGARQETQYF.

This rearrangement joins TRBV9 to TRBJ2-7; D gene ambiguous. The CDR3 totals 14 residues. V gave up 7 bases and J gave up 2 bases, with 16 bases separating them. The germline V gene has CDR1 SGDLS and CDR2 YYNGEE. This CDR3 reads CASGDLVNTYEQYF. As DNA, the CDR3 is TGTGCCAGCGGAGATCTAGTGAACACCTACGAGCAGTACTTC.

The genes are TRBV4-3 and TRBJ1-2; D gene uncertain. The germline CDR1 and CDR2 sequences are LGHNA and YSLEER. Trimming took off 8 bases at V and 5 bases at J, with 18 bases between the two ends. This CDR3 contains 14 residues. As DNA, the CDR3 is TGCGCCAGCGCCGAAACAGCTCTGGGTTATGGCTACACCTTC. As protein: CASAETALGYGYTF.